This T cell receptor (beta chain) is from a study of T cell repertoires in cytomegalovirus infection. Across the whole study: Matching HLA type, along with CMV infection, was indicated by public TCR beta signatures.

Germline V gene lookup returns CDR1 SNHLY and CDR2 FYNNEI. The CDR3 consists of 14 residues. V was shortened by 5 bases and J by 2 bases, with 12 bases between the two germline ends. General observations from the study: Cumulative frequency (of public TCR beta family members) identified carriers of CMV plus the relevant HLA. Dominating the ex vivo response were HLA-C-restricted CMV-specific TCR beta clonotypes.

One entry per CDR3 protein results from TCRdb running MiXCR on the reads. The sample shows 230,000 or so distinct CDR3 sequences, approximately 17% of them seen only once. Points on this clonotype: Its antigen remains unidentified.

The source of this sequence is a human donor in good health (CMV status not recorded). Some clones in this sample may be carry-over from other donors' samples. The rearrangement joins TRBV2 to TRBJ2-5, with D uncertain. Sequencing was done on a sample of CD8+ T cells from PBMCs. The CDR3 reads CASSKDTSQETQYF. In nucleotides, the CDR3 is TGTGCCAGCAGTAAAGACACGTCTCAAGAGACCCAGTACTTC.